This record looks at one T cell receptor (beta chain) sequence and its context. Its antigen is still unknown. The data are from a study of Graves' ophthalmopathy and Graves' hyperthyroidism. Findings of the study overall: In blood appeared most of the expanded thyroid clonotypes whose frequency exceeded 0.001.

V was trimmed by 8 bases and J by 0 bases, leaving 12 bases between them. The CDR3 extends over 13 amino acids. The V gene's germline CDR1 is DFQATT and CDR2 SNEGSKA (reference sequence). The TCR beta CDR3 regions underwent amplification from RNA transcripts. RT-PCR was first run with HTBI primers, then multiplex PCR in a second round. TCRdb recomputed calls from the multiplex PCR reads with MiXCR, one row per CDR3 protein. The sample has about 500,000 distinct CDR3 sequences; around 15% are singletons. PBMCs stemmed from approximately 10 ml of fresh peripheral blood. The rearrangement joins TRBV20-1 to TRBJ2-3, with a possible D match to TRBD2 (5 bases). Sequencing was carried out using blood. This clonotype was sampled from a woman aged 25 to 45 with Graves' ophthalmopathy. The CDR3 spells CSPESGSTDTQYF. As DNA, the CDR3 is TGCAGTCCAGAGTCGGGGAGCACAGATACGCAGTATTTT.